This T cell receptor (beta chain) came from a study of blood T cells in healthy people across ages. Study-level information: T cells yielded about one barcoded beta molecule per two cells through template switching.

Each sample provided at least 5.5 micrograms of extracted total RNA. Whole-study findings and limits: Lack of knowledge of donor CMV status possibly confounded expanded clonotype changes.

Primed by a sample-barcoded 5' primer and a J-beta primer mix, a second PCR proceeded for 7 to 11 cycles. TCRdb independently ran MiXCR on the 5' RACE reads; one entry per CDR3 protein. The repertoire has 700,000 to 950,000 distinct CDR3 sequences, 58% of them found once; the top ten carry 20% to 25%. In germline, CDR1 is WSHSY, CDR2 SAAADI. This CDR3 is 15 amino acids long. V was shortened by 4 bases and J by 4 bases, with 15 bases between the two germline ends. This clonotype was detected a few times. Its antigen is as yet unknown. V gene TRBV10-2 combines with J gene TRBJ2-3, with a possible D match to TRBD1 (6 bases). The clonotype originates from a man aged 25 to 40 in good health. Sequencing used blood. This CDR3 is CASSVTGPLADTQYF. CDR3 coding DNA: TGCGCCAGCAGTGTGACAGGCCCCCTGGCAGATACGCAGTATTTT.